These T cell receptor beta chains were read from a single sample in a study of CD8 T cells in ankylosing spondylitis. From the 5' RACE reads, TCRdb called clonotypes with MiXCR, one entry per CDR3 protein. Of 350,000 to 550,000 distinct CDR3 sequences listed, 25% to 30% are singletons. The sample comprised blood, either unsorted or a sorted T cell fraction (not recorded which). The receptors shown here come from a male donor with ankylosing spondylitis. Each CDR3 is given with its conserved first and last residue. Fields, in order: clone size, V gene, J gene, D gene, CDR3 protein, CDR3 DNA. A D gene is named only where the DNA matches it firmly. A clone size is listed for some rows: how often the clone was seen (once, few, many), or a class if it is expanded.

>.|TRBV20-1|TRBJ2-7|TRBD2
CSPGTSGRAFGEQYF
TGCAGCCCCGGGACTAGCGGGAGGGCCTTCGGGGAGCAGTACTTC
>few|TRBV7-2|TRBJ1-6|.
CASSSDRSAYNSPLHF
TGTGCCAGCAGCTCAGACCGTAGCGCCTATAATTCACCCCTCCACTTT
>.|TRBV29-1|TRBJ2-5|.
CSVDVGGETQYF
TGCAGCGTTGATGTAGGGGGGGAGACCCAGTACTTC
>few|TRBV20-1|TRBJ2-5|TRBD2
CSAIAGEEETQYF
TGCAGTGCTATAGCGGGAGAGGAAGAGACCCAGTACTTC
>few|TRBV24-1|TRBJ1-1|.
CATSDSTAGDTEAFF
TGTGCCACCAGTGATTCGACAGCCGGGGACACTGAAGCTTTCTTT
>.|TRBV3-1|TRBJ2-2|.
CASSQQTGELFF
TGTGCCAGCAGCCAGCAGACCGGGGAGCTGTTTTTT
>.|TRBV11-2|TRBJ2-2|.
CASSLDWPSGGQNTGELFF
TGTGCCAGCAGCTTAGATTGGCCCTCTGGGGGACAGAACACCGGGGAGCTGTTTTTT
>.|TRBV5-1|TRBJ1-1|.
CASGLGTSLSTEAFF
TGCGCCAGCGGGCTCGGGACAAGTTTGAGCACTGAAGCTTTCTTT
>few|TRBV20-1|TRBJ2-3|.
CSARDFGSTDTQYF
TGCAGTGCTAGAGATTTCGGGAGCACAGATACGCAGTATTTT
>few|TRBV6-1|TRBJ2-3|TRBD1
CATRQGSRTDTQYF
TGTGCCACCCGACAGGGGTCGCGCACAGATACGCAGTATTTT
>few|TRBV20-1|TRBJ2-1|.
CSASGRQYTYNEQFF
TGCAGTGCTAGTGGCAGGCAGTATACGTACAATGAGCAGTTCTTC
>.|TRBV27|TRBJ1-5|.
CASRPPGRHNQPQHF
TGTGCCAGCAGACCCCCCGGCAGACACAATCAGCCCCAGCATTTT
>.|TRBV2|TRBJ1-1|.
CATTGNTEAFF
TGTGCCACCACAGGGAACACTGAAGCTTTCTTT
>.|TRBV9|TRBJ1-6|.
CASSHPGGQYSPLHF
TGTGCCAGCAGCCACCCCGGGGGGCAATATTCACCCCTCCACTTT
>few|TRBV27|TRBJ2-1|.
CASSLLRTYNEQFF
TGTGCCAGCAGTTTACTGCGGACCTACAATGAGCAGTTCTTC
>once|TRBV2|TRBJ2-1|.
CASSEATVGSVYNEQFF
TGTGCCAGCAGTGAAGCCACGGTGGGGTCGGTATACAATGAGCAGTTCTTC
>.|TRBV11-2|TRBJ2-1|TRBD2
CASSLMASGLAYNEQFF
TGTGCCAGCAGCTTAATGGCTAGCGGGTTAGCCTACAATGAGCAGTTCTTC
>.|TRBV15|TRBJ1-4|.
CATSNPNEKLFF
TGTGCCACCAGCAACCCTAATGAAAAACTGTTTTTT
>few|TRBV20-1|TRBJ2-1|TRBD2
CSARASGGNEQFF
TGCAGTGCTAGGGCTAGCGGGGGCAATGAGCAGTTCTTC
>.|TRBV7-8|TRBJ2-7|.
CASSWGRSYEQYF
TGTGCCAGCAGCTGGGGACGGAGCTACGAGCAGTACTTC
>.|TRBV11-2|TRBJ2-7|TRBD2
CASSSGTSGSYEQYF
TGTGCCAGCAGCAGTGGGACTAGCGGATCCTACGAGCAGTACTTC
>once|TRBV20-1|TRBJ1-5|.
CSANERGLSPQHF
TGCAGTGCAAACGAACGGGGCCTTTCGCCCCAGCATTTT
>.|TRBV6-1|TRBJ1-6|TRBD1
CATHRDRGAPLHF
TGTGCCACCCACCGGGACAGGGGTGCACCCCTCCACTTT
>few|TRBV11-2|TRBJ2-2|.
CASSLNAGSNTGELFF
TGTGCCAGCAGCTTAAACGCGGGATCGAACACCGGGGAGCTGTTTTTT